Presented here are 21 T cell receptor beta chains from one specimen sequenced in a study of blood T cell repertoires in COVID-19. The protocol was immunoSEQ multiplex PCR, while the TCRdb copy is restricted to in-frame clones and leaves out a portion. The data contain approximately 120,000 clones, around 82% of them singletons. Specimen: peripheral blood. Every receptor here comes from a human donor in a cohort sampled during active or convalescent COVID-19.

This clone was picked up a small number of times. The rearrangement uses TRBV5-1 and TRBJ1-4, with 8 bases that match TRBD1. The CDR3 has 13 amino acids. Germline CDR1 reads SGHRS; CDR2 reads YFSETQ. The ends lost 0 bases at V and 13 bases at J; junction bases unmatched: 5. CDR3 sequence: CASSLVVGTGLFF. DNA for the CDR3: TGCGCCAGCAGCTTGGTTGTCGGGACAGGACTGTTTTTT. The complete variable domain, with remaining parts taken from reference TRBV5-1 and TRBJ1-4, reads KAGVTQTPRYLIKTRGQQVTLSCSPISGHRSVSWYQQTPGQGLQFLFEYFSETQRNKGNFPGRFSGRQFSNSRSEMNVSTLELGDSALYLCASSLVVGTGLFFGSGTQLSVL.

This clone was detected a few times. V usage is TRBV19 and J usage is TRBJ1-3; D gene uncertain. Germline CDR1 LNHDA, CDR2 SQIVND (reference sequence). The CDR3 extends over 14 amino acids. V gave up 3 bases and J gave up 0 bases, with 6 bases separating them. CDR3 DNA: TGTGCCAGTAGTATTGGGAGCTCTGGAAACACCATATATTTT. Its protein product is CASSIGSSGNTIYF.

There are a few counts of this clone. The chain is built from TRBV29-1 and TRBJ1-3; D unclear. CDR1 SQVTM and CDR2 ANQGSEA come from the germline V gene. Trimming cost V 1 base and J 0 bases, with 10 bases left between them. This CDR3 is 15 amino acids long. CDR3 in amino acids: CSVEGSAISGNTIYF. Here the CDR3 DNA reads TGCAGCGTTGAAGGTTCAGCGATCTCTGGAAACACCATATATTTT.

V is TRBV7-2 and J is TRBJ1-2; 9 bases match TRBD1. Germline V gives CDR1 SGHTA, CDR2 FQGNSA. J was trimmed by 8 bases and V by 5 bases; bases with no gene match: 12. This CDR3 contains 15 residues. The CDR3 loop is CASSPKGQGKDGYTF. The CDR3 nucleotides read TGTGCCAGCAGCCCCAAGGGACAGGGAAAAGACGGCTACACCTTC. The variable domain in full, with the rest retrieved from reference TRBV7-2 and TRBJ1-2, is GAGVSQSPSNKVTEKGKDVELRCDPISGHTALYWYRQSLGQGLEFLIYFQGNSAPDKSGLPSDRFSAERTGGSVSTLTIQRTQQEDSAVYLCASSPKGQGKDGYTFGSGTRLTVV.

The chain has TRBV4-3 and TRBJ2-3; D uncertain. Trimming removed 4 bases at V and 2 bases at J, with 13 bases between. This CDR3 has 15 amino acids. The germline V gene has CDR1 LGHNA and CDR2 YSLEER. The CDR3 loop is CASSRGGPDTDTQYF. Written as DNA, the CDR3 is TGCGCCAGCAGCCGCGGTGGCCCCGACACAGATACGCAGTATTTT.

The J gene is TRBJ2-4, the V gene TRBV9; possible D gene TRBD2, 6 bases. CDR3 length equals 14 residues. Trimming stripped 2 bases from V and 4 bases from J, with 10 bases between. The germline gives CDR1 SGDLS, CDR2 YYNGEE. CDR3 sequence reads: CASSVGGAKNIQYF. The CDR3 DNA sequence: TGTGCCAGCAGCGTCGGGGGTGCGAAAAACATTCAGTACTTC.

V and J are TRBV24-1 and TRBJ1-2; 8 bases match TRBD1. Trimming cost V 3 bases and J 8 bases; bases outside gene matches: 7. The CDR3 length is 14 residues. CDR1 is KGHDR and CDR2 is SFDVKD in the germline V gene. The CDR3 is CATSDDRGAEGYTF. CDR3 sequence (DNA): TGTGCCACCAGTGATGACAGGGGCGCCGAGGGCTACACCTTC.

V usage is TRBV5-5 and J usage is TRBJ2-3; D is undetermined. The CDR3 extends over 16 amino acids. V lost 0 bases and J 3 bases, leaving 14 bases between the germline ends. Germline values: CDR1 SGHKS, CDR2 YYEKEE (reference sequence). The CDR3 DNA sequence: TGTGCCAGCAGCTTGGCGGTGTCATTGGTTACAGATACGCAGTATTTT. Protein product: CASSLAVSLVTDTQYF.

The chain carries TRBV2 and TRBJ2-7; a possible D gene is TRBD1 (5 bases). Germline V CDR1 and CDR2: SNHLY, FYNNEI. The CDR3 runs 13 residues. V was cut by 8 bases and J by 1 base, with 12 bases left in between. The CDR3 DNA reads as TGTGCCAGCGCTGTTAGGGGATCCTACGAGCAGTACTTC. This sequence encodes CASAVRGSYEQYF.

The gene calls are TRBV10-1 and TRBJ2-5; D perhaps matches TRBD2 (5 bases). V gave up 10 bases and J gave up 0 bases, with 9 bases separating them. The CDR3 has 12 residues. Germline CDR1 and CDR2: WNHNN and SYGVQD (reference sequence). For the CDR3, the DNA is TGCGCCACCCGAGCGGACCAAGAGACCCAGTACTTC. Translated: CATRADQETQYF.

The V and J genes are TRBV29-1 and TRBJ2-5; D not certain. V was pared by 1 base and J by 5 bases, with 5 bases between. This CDR3 is built from 11 residues. From germline, CDR1 is SQVTM and CDR2 ANQGSEA. CDR3 protein: CSVEVYETQYF. CDR3 DNA sequence: TGCAGCGTTGAAGTATATGAGACCCAGTACTTC. The entire variable domain, with the rest obtained from reference TRBV29-1 and TRBJ2-5, is as follows: SAVISQKPSRDICQRGTSLTIQCQVDSQVTMMFWYRQQPGQSLTLIATANQGSEATYESGFVIDKFPISRPNLTFSTLTVSNMSPEDSSIYLCSVEVYETQYFGPGTRLLVL.

The chain recombines TRBV25-1 with TRBJ1-1; 9 bases line up with TRBD1. V gave up 4 bases and J gave up 5 bases; unmatched junction bases: 5. Germline CDR1 reads MGHDK; CDR2 reads SYGVNS. This CDR3 spans 14 amino acids. This CDR3 reads CASSGYRGRTEAFF. The CDR3 DNA sequence: TGTGCCAGCAGTGGCTACAGGGGGCGGACTGAAGCTTTCTTT. The variable domain in full, with the rest retrieved from reference TRBV25-1 and TRBJ1-1, is EADIYQTPRYLVIGTGKKITLECSQTMGHDKMYWYQQDPGMELHLIHYSYGVNSTEKGDLSSESTVSRIRTEHFPLTLESARPSHTSQYLCASSGYRGRTEAFFGQGTRLTVV.

The chain recombines TRBV2 with TRBJ1-6; TRBD1 matches at 8 bases. Trimming took 8 bases from V and 5 from J; bases not matched to a gene: 2. The CDR3 is made up of 13 amino acids. Germline assignment: CDR1 SNHLY and CDR2 FYNNEI. The CDR3 loop is CASETGDNSPLHF. The CDR3 DNA sequence: TGTGCCAGCGAGACAGGGGATAATTCACCCCTCCACTTT.

This clone was picked up one time. This sequence joins TRBV5-1 and TRBJ1-1; 8 nucleotides align to TRBD1. Germline loops: CDR1 SGHRS, CDR2 YFSETQ. The J segment lost 4 bases and the V segment lost 0 bases, leaving 5 bases of the junction unmatched. This CDR3 region has 15 residues. The CDR3 loop is CASSLASTGVTEAFF. The CDR3 coding sequence is TGCGCCAGCAGCTTGGCCTCGACAGGGGTCACTGAAGCTTTCTTT.

This chain links TRBV3-1 (or the pseudogene TRBV3-2) with TRBJ1-1; 8 bases are shared with TRBD1. V shed 5 bases and J 5 bases; nucleotides not matched to a gene: 4. CDR1 is LGHDT, CDR2 YNNKEL, per germline (reference sequence). This CDR3 region has 13 residues. The chain's CDR3 is CASSARTGTEAFF. CDR3 in DNA: TGTGCCAGCAGCGCCCGGACAGGGACTGAAGCTTTCTTT.

The chain has TRBV6-6 and TRBJ2-3; a possible D gene is TRBD1 (6 bases). With 0 bases removed from V and 6 bases from J, the gap between germline ends came to 10 bases. Germline V gene data show CDR1 as MNHNY and CDR2 as SVGAGI (reference sequence). The CDR3 runs 14 residues. Here the CDR3 reads CASSYSQGTDTQYF. CDR3 coding DNA: TGTGCCAGCAGTTACTCACAGGGAACGGATACGCAGTATTTT.

This chain connects TRBV6-5 to TRBJ2-5; 7 bases agree with TRBD2. There are 15 residues in the CDR3. The V segment lost 4 bases and the J segment 1 base; nucleotides outside the gene matches: 6. The germline V gene encodes CDR1 MNHEY and CDR2 SVGAGI. This CDR3 is CASSFMGGPQETQYF. Here the CDR3 DNA reads TGTGCCAGCAGTTTTATGGGAGGGCCCCAAGAGACCCAGTACTTC.

V usage is TRBV19 and J usage is TRBJ1-5, with D hard to call. CDR3 length: 14 amino acids. Germline lookup yields CDR1 LNHDA and CDR2 SQIVND (reference sequence). The V end lost 1 base, the J end lost 5 bases, and 9 bases lay between the germline ends. The CDR3 reads CASSIVGSHQPQHF. In nucleotides, the CDR3 is TGTGCCAGTAGTATAGTTGGCTCCCATCAGCCCCAGCATTTT.

This clone was seen a handful of times. The V and J genes are TRBV19 and TRBJ2-5, with a weak D call TRBD2 (5 bases). The CDR3 extends over 14 amino acids. V dropped 5 bases and J dropped 0 bases, with 10 bases sitting between them. CDR1 LNHDA and CDR2 SQIVND come from the germline V gene (reference sequence). CDR3 sequence: CASSPLGYQETQYF. CDR3 nucleotide sequence: TGTGCCAGTAGTCCACTAGGATACCAAGAGACCCAGTACTTC.

The rearrangement joins TRBV7-2 to TRBJ2-2, with unresolved D. V lost 5 bases, J lost 1 base, and 8 bases lay in between. Germline loops: CDR1 SGHTA, CDR2 FQGNSA. This CDR3 is 14 amino acids long. CDR3 amino acids: CASSPTGNTGELFF. The CDR3 nucleotides are TGTGCCAGCAGCCCGACTGGGAACACCGGGGAGCTGTTTTTT.

V is TRBV7-2 and J is TRBJ1-1; maybe TRBD1 (5 bases). V shed 3 bases and J shed 1 base, with 9 bases lying between them. CDR1 is SGHTA and CDR2 is FQGNSA in the germline V gene. The length of the CDR3 is 14 residues. The CDR3 coding sequence is TGTGCCAGCAGCTTGGGGGGTTCGAACACTGAAGCTTTCTTT. As protein: CASSLGGSNTEAFF.